This T cell receptor beta chain was identified in a study of human T cells and chemical hapten exposure (dated by TCRdb to the early 2020s). For context, the study as a whole: For sensitization, 2% DPC in acetone was applied to a roughly 2 cm by roughly 2 cm area of upper inner arm skin. Libraries were combined into a pool for sequencing, and differences in TCR yield between samples came mainly from small differences in library volumes within the pool. In alopecia patients, the study followed how the peripheral blood TCR repertoire changed in vivo over primary and secondary sensitization to diphenylcyclopropenone (DPC), a hapten. About 30 alopecia patients provided blood for TCR sequencing at one to four time points (pre-sensitization, 2, 6 and 24 weeks). Blood samples were taken from patients before sensitization (week 0) and then at 2, 6 and about 24 weeks after DPC sensitization. Patch testing on the upper back used Finn chambers containing 0.01% DPC, with scoring done after 6 days according to International Contact Dermatitis Research Group standards. The patient cohort, mostly female, included alopecia areata with under or over 50% scalp involvement, alopecia totalis and alopecia universalis. Patients additionally received weekly therapeutic DPC doses to the scalp throughout the approximately 22-week study period. General findings and caveats noted by the study authors: Patch test score was positively correlated with the number of PT1 expanded TCRs, with significance at thresholds 8, 16 and 32 but not at 4. After repeated subsampling, the strength of the expansion versus patch-test correlation and the threshold at which it became significant changed. Compared with pre-sensitization or healthy control sets, expanded TCRs formed significantly more large CDR3 similarity clusters, which is consistent with antigen-driven responses. Because all patients had alopecia, a presumed autoimmune disease, the immune response of the patients might differ from that of healthy individuals. DPC sensitization did not change the number of TCRs with a frequency above 1 in 1000, and there was no evidence of changes in global repertoire structure.

In regard to this clonotype: The clone's antigen remains unknown. No base quality information exists; no much larger clone differs at one position.

Interpreted using the paper, the time point label stands for: patch test 3, about 24 weeks after DPC sensitization. The sample's treatment or condition label is to be understood as: therapeutic diphenylcyclopropenone sensitization with weekly scalp DPC. Blood at each patch-test visit was drawn before the patch test was applied. Eligible patients were aged 18 to 70, diagnosed with alopecia, deemed suitable for DPC therapy, and excluded if pregnant. Unfractionated whole blood was collected in Tempus Blood RNA tubes, and total RNA was extracted from that blood. The CDR3 numbers 16 residues from cysteine through phenylalanine. The DNA shown is the 48-base CDR3, in frame from base 1. V is shortened by 2 bases, J by 0 bases, and the region joining them spans 12 bases. For CDR1 and CDR2, the germline V gene lists KGHSH and LQKENI. Library method: RACE. TCRdb names NextSeq 500 as the instrument used. During library preparation, unique molecular identifiers were attached to individual cDNA molecules so that TCRs could be counted in a quantitative, reproducible way. From each blood RNA sample, both TCR alpha and TCR beta chains were sequenced. Regarding the original processing steps: A median of roughly 98,000 TCRs per sample was observed, with a range of roughly 20,000 to 700,000. The Decombinator software suite was used to annotate V, J and CDR3 in the TCR reads. Every sample was subsampled to the same number of TCRs (28,000) for the PS versus PT1 abundance plots. Expanded TCRs were defined as absent before sensitization and observed at least eight times at the 2-week time point. The raw public reads went through TCRdb reprocessing: fastp at Q25, MiXCR clone calling, in-frame beta chains kept. Entries that share a CDR3 protein sequence are merged under the most common genes and DNA. What appears here as the V and J calls and clone size reflects TCRdb's work, not the paper's. Counted in this sample were over 65,000 distinct CDR3 sequences; approximately 10% of them appeared once. Jointly, the top ten make up 1.4% of the sample.

Sequencing used whole blood, obtained in connection with sensitization to the hapten diphenylcyclopropenone (DPC). The clonotype comes from a woman aged 45-65 years with alopecia areata. Some clones in this sample may be carry-over from other donors' samples. The rearrangement combines TRBV18 with TRBJ2-3; the D match is possibly TRBD1 or TRBD2, with 5 bases aligned in each. The CDR3 sequence is CASSPNRDPSTDTQYF. The DNA sequence follows: TGTGCCAGCTCACCAAACCGGGACCCTAGCACAGATACGCAGTATTTT.